This TCR beta chain stems from a study of blood T cell repertoires in COVID-19. Study in general: Acute and convalescent COVID-19 specimens originated in the United States, Italy and Spain.

As handled by the study authors: The assay estimated nucleated cells by amplifying reference gene primers. The repertoire was sequenced with immunoSEQ multiplex PCR; TCRdb's copy has only in-frame clones and lacks some. Clone size and the V and J calls come from that table; the DNA yielded D and trimming. The sample carries about 26,000 clones, around 90% recorded once. The CDR3 is 15 amino acids. In germline, CDR1 is MNHEY, CDR2 SVGAGI. V gave up 6 bases and J gave up 4 bases, with 18 bases separating them. This TCR was recovered from a human donor in a cohort sampled during active COVID-19. The donor label of this sample is uncertain. The V gene is TRBV6-5, the J gene TRBJ1-2; D might be TRBD1 (5 bases). The material sequenced was peripheral blood. The CDR3 region is CASSRGQTKGYGYTF. In nucleotides, the CDR3 is TGTGCCAGCAGCCGTGGACAAACTAAGGGCTATGGCTACACCTTC.